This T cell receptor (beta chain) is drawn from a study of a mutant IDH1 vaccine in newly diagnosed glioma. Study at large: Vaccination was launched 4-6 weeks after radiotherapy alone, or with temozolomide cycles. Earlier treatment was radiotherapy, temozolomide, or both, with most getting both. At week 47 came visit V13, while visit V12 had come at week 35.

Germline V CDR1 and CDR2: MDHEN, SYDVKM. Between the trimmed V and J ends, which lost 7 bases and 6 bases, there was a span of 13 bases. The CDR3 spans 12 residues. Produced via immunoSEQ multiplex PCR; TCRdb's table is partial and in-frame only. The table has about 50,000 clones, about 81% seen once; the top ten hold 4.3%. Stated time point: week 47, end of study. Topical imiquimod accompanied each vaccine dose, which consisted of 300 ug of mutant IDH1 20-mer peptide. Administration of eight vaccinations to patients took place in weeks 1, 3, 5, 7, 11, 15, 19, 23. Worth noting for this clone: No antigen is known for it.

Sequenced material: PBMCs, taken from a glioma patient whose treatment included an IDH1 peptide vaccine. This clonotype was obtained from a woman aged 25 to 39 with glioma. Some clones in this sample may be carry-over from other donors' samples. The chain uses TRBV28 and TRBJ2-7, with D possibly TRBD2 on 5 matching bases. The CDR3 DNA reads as TGTGCCAGCACCGGGAAGGTTGCCGAGCAGTACTTC. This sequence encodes CASTGKVAEQYF.